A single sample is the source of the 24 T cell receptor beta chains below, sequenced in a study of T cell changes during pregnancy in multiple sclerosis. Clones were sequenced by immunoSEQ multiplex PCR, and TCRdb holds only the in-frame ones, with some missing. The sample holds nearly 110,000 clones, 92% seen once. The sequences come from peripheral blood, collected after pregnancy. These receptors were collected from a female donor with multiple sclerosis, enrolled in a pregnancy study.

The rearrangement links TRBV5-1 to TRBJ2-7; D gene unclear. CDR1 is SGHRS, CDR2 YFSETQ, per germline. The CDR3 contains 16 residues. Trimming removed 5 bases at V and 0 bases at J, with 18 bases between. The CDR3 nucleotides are TGCGCCAGCAGTCACGCTGGCGTGGGCGCCTCCTACGAGCAGTACTTC. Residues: CASSHAGVGASYEQYF.

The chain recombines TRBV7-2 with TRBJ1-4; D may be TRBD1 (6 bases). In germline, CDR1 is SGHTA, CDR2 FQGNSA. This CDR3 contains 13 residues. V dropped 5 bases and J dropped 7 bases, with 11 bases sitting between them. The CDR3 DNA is TGTGCCAGCAGCCCTCAGGGGATTGAAAAACTGTTTTTT. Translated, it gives CASSPQGIEKLFF.

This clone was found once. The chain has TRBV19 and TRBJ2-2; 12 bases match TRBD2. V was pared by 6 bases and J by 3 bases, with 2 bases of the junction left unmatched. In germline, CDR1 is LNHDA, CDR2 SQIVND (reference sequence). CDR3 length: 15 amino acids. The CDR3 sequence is CASSRLAGDTGELFF. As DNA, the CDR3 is TGTGCCAGTAGCCGACTAGCGGGGGACACCGGGGAGCTGTTTTTT.

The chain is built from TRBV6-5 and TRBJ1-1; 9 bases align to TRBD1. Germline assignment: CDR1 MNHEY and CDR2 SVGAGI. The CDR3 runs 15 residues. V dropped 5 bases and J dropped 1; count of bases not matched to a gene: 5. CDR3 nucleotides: TGTGCCAGCAGTGTACAGGGGGCTGGGAACACTGAAGCTTTCTTT. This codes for CASSVQGAGNTEAFF.

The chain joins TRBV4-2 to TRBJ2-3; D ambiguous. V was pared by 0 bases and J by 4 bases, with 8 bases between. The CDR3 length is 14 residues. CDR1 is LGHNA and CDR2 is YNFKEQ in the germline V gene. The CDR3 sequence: CASSQDSPPDTQYF. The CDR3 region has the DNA TGTGCCAGCAGCCAAGATAGTCCCCCAGATACGCAGTATTTT.

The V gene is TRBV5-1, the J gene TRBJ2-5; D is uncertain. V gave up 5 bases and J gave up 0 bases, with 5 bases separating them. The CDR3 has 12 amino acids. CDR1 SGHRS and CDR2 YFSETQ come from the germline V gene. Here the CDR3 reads CASSQNQETQYF. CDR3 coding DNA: TGCGCCAGCAGTCAGAACCAAGAGACCCAGTACTTC.

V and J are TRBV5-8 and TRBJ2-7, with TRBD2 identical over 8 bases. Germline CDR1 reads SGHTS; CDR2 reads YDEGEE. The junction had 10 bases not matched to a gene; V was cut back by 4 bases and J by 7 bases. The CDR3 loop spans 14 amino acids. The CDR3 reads CASSPDPGGKEQYF. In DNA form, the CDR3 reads TGTGCCAGCAGCCCCGACCCGGGGGGGAAAGAGCAGTACTTC.

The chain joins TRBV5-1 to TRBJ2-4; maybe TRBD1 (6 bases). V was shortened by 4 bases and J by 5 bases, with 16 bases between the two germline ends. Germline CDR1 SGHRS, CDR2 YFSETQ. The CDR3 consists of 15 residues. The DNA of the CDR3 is TGCGCCAGCAGCCTCACCCCCGGGACACAAAACATTCAGTACTTC. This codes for CASSLTPGTQNIQYF.

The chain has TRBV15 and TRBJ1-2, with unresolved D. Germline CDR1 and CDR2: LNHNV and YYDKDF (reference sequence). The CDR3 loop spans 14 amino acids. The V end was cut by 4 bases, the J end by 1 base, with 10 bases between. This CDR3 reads CATSTRGVNYGYTF. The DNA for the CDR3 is TGTGCCACCAGCACCCGGGGAGTTAACTATGGCTACACCTTC.

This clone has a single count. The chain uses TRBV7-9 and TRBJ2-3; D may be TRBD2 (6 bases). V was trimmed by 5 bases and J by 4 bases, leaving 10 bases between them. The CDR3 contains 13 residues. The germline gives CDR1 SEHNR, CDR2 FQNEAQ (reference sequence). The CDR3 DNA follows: TGTGCCAGCAGCCCTAGACTAGCAGATACGCAGTATTTT. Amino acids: CASSPRLADTQYF.

The CDR3 is CAWRVSGGVYEQYF. The CDR3 bases are TGTGCCTGGAGGGTCAGCGGGGGCGTCTACGAGCAGTACTTC. V usage is TRBV30 and J usage is TRBJ2-7, with 8 nucleotides matching TRBD2. In germline, CDR1 is GTSNPN, CDR2 SVGIG (reference sequence). The J segment lost 3 bases and the V segment lost 3 bases, leaving 7 bases of the junction unmatched. The CDR3 is 14 amino acids.

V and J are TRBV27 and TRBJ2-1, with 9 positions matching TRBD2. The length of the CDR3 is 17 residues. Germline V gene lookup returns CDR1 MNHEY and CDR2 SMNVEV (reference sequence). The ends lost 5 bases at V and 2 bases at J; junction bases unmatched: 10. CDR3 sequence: CASSQTGAGGPYNEQFF. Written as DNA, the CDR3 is TGTGCCAGCAGTCAAACAGGGGCGGGAGGGCCCTACAATGAGCAGTTCTTC.

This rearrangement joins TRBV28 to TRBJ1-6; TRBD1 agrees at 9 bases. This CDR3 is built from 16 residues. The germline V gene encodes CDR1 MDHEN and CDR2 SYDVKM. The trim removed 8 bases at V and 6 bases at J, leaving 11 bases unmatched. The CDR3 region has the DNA TGTGCCAGCGGGCTCCGGGACAGGGAGGCTAATTCACCCCTCCACTTT. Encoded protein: CASGLRDREANSPLHF.

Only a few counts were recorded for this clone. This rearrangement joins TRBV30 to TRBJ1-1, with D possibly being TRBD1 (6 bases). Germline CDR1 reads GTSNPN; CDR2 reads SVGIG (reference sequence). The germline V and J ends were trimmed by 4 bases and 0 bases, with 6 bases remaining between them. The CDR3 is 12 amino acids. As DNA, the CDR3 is TGTGCCTGGAACAGGGTGAACACTGAAGCTTTCTTT. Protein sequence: CAWNRVNTEAFF.

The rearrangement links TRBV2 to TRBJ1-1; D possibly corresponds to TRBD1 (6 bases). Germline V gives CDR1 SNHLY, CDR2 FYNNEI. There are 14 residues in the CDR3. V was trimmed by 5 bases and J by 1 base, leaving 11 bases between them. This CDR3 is CASSRTGKNTEAFF. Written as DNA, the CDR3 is TGTGCCAGCAGTCGAACAGGGAAGAACACTGAAGCTTTCTTT. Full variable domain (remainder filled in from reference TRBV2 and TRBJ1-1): EPEVTQTPSHQVTQMGQEVILRCVPISNHLYFYWYRQILGQKVEFLVSFYNNEISEKSEIFDDQFSVERPDGSNFTLKIRSTKLEDSAMYFCASSRTGKNTEAFFGQGTRLTVV.

The CDR3 nucleotides read TGCGCCAGCAGTCAATCGCGAGGGGGCGATGAAAAACTGTTTTTT. Protein: CASSQSRGGDEKLFF. V is TRBV23-1 and J is TRBJ1-4; 7 bases match TRBD1. TRBV23-1 qualifies as an ORF whose function is uncertain. The CDR3 loop spans 15 amino acids. V trimming: 0 bases; J trimming: 6 bases; junction bases outside the gene matches: 4.

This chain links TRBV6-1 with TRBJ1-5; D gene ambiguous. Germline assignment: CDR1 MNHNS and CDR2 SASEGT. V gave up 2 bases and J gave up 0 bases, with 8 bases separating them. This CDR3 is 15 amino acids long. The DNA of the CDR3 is TGTGCCAGCAGTGAAATTCTAGATAGCAATCAGCCCCAGCATTTT. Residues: CASSEILDSNQPQHF.

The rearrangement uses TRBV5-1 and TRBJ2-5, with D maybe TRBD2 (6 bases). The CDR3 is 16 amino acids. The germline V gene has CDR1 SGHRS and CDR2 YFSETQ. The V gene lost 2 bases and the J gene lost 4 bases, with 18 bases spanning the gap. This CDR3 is CASSFFISGGRETQYF. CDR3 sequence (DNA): TGCGCCAGCAGCTTTTTCATTAGCGGAGGGAGAGAGACCCAGTACTTC.

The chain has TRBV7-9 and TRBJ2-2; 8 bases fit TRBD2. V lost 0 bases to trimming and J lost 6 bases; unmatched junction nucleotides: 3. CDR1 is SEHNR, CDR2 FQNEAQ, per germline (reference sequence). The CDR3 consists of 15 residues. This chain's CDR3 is CASSLARGRPGELFF. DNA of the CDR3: TGTGCCAGCAGCTTAGCGCGCGGGAGGCCCGGGGAGCTGTTTTTT.

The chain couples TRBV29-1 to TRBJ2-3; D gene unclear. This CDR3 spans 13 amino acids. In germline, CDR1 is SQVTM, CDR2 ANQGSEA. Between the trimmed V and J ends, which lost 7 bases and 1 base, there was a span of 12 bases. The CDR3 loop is CSGTPHRTDTQYF. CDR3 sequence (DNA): TGCAGCGGAACTCCGCATCGCACAGATACGCAGTATTTT.

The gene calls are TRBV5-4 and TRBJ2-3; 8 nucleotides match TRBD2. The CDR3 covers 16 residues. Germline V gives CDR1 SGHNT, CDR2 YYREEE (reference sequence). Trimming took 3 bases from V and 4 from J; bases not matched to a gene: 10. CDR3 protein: CASSYSSGLGPDTQYF. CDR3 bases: TGTGCCAGCAGCTATTCCTCGGGACTAGGACCAGATACGCAGTATTTT.

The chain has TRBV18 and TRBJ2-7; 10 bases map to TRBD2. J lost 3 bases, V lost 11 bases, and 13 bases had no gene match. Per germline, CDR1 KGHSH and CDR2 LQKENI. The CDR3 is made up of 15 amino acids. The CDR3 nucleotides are TGTGCCGAGGGGGCTAGCGGGAGTATTAACTACGAGCAGTACTTC. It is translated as CAEGASGSINYEQYF.

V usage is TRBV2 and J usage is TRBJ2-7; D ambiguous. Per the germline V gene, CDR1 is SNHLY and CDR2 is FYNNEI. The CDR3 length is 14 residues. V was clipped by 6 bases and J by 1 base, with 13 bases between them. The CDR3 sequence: CASSQTTASYEQYF. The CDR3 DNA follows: TGTGCCAGCAGCCAGACCACAGCTTCCTACGAGCAGTACTTC.

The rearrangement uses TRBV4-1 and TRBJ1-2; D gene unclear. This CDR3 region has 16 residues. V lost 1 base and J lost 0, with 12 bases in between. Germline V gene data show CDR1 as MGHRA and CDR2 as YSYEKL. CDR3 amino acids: CASSQGAGASNYGYTF. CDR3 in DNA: TGCGCCAGCAGCCAAGGAGCAGGCGCCTCTAACTATGGCTACACCTTC.